This T cell receptor (beta chain) was profiled in a study of cytomegalovirus exposure and HLA in healthy donors (dated by TCRdb to the late 2010s). Study-wide context: An earlier analysis of more than 550 of the donors reported approximately 260 Gb of sequence data and roughly 120 million unique TCR beta sequences obtained from about 170 million T cells. An early release that covered approximately 600 HLA-typed donors contained approximately 300 gigabases of sequencing data and tens of millions of unique TCR sequences. Of the 398 genotyped donors, around 81% fell in the genetic ancestry cluster associated with self-reported Caucasian donors. The study aimed to test whether cataloging public T cell receptors could reveal signatures of past pathogen exposure. Using immunosequencing, the study profiled T cell repertoires from around 670 subjects and related those repertoires to cytomegalovirus serostatus. Along with the approximately 650-subject first cohort, a separate validation cohort of some 130 different subjects was used. To predict cytomegalovirus infection status, the study brought together high-throughput TCR immunosequencing, statistical association of individual TCRs with disease status, and machine learning. In a later analysis, previously published TCR beta repertoires from 600 to 850 donors were re-analyzed and high-resolution HLA genotyping was added so that TCR occurrence patterns could be studied. Rather than using new phenotypic data, the later analysis identified candidate immune exposures from TCR beta sequences and from how often those sequences occurred across donors. To decide whether each TCR beta V gene segment behaved as functional or pseudogenic, an earlier analysis of some 580 of the donors relied on high-throughput TCR beta sequencing. Donor age, sex, ethnicity and CMV serostatus were compiled alongside the repertoire data. A later genetic analysis took genome-wide SNP genotypes for about 55% of the roughly 700 donors and used that subset as a discovery cohort. Every repertoire in the discovery cohort had been generated on one and the same sequencing platform. HLA typing covered class I and class II loci at four-digit resolution. Typing coverage varied by locus: roughly 629-630 donors for A, B, C, DRB1 and DQB1; roughly 520 for DQA1; around 570 for DPA1; roughly 450 for DPB1. About five DR-DQ haplotypes were treated as single units for association and clustering because of strong linkage in the cohort. Among about 400 genotyped donors of the cohort, an average of approximately 240,000 unique TCR beta nucleotide sequences was sequenced per donor, of which roughly 18% were non-productive. Broad study findings and their caveats: A later analysis found that TCR association rates varied across HLA loci, with DRB1 alleles showing the most associated TCRs and HLA-C alleles the fewest. Immune exposure information for the cohort was limited to CMV serostatus. According to the authors, the approach could potentially be generalized to other disease states and immunological phenotypes. Linkage disequilibrium might explain the correlated functional status among segregating V segments, but an unknown experimental factor could not be excluded. This cohort had only TCR beta chains sequenced, and the lack of alpha or paired-chain data limited which features could be detected. In both the original and validation cohorts, the classifier was reported to diagnose cytomegalovirus status with high specificity and sensitivity. Because HLA typing was unavailable for some donors at each locus, only the typed subset was used in association tests. Strong co-occurrence of HLA alleles, especially DR and DQ, made assigning TCR associations to individual alleles difficult. In a later analysis, HLA-associated TCR beta chains showed more clonal expansion and lower generation probabilities than non-associated chains that were equally common. In an earlier analysis of under 600 of the donors, most TCR beta V segments were observed in productive rearrangements about 87% or about 30% of the time, broadly matching IMGT annotations. Approximately 16 rarely observed V segments, including chromosome 9 orphons, were excluded from the earlier analysis of some 590 of the donors because counts were too low. Most TCR sequences were seen in very few donors, while some public TCRs were found in many individuals. The sequencing pipeline was judged likely to have produced a cluster of highly shared sequence variants as a technical artifact. In the study, approximately 160 TCR beta chains were listed as associated with cytomegalovirus. Most CMV-associated TCR beta chains appeared to be HLA-restricted in a later analysis, and the HLA associations seemed to be driven largely by CMV exposure. In a later genetic analysis, a missense DCLRE1C variant was associated with V-gene and J-gene trimming of TCR beta chains, and the association was replicated in an independent cohort. A later analysis reported that several top co-occurrence clusters appeared linked to parvovirus B19, influenza, CMV and Epstein-Barr virus. Some IMGT-functional V segments, including TRBV6-2 and TRBV6-3, could not be told apart with the 87-base-pair reads, so those segments were excluded. A few of the identified cytomegalovirus-associated TCR beta chains were confirmed in vitro to be specific for cytomegalovirus antigens. In a later genetic analysis, fewer N-insertions in productive TCRs were reported among donors in an Asian-associated ancestry cluster than the approximately 670-donor mean. A further reported finding was that TCR beta sequences accurately predicted the HLA-A and HLA-B alleles for most subjects in the first cohort. Sequencing depth was assumed to be roughly uniform across donors in the presence/absence analyses, though that assumption may not hold. In a later analysis, 15,000 to 20,000 TCR beta sequences were associated with specific HLA alleles at a false discovery rate of 0.05.

Looking up the germline V gene yields CDR1 SGDLS and CDR2 YYNGEE. The CDR3 numbers 15 residues from cysteine through phenylalanine. The DNA shown is the 45-base CDR3, in frame from base 1. V is clipped by 4 bases and J by 1 base, and the sequence between their germline boundaries is 13 bases long. The cohort comprised under 700 healthy bone marrow donors. Cohort members were all nominally healthy when sampled, although unrecorded immune exposures were likely present. The donor tested CMV seronegative and was one of the 352 seronegative cohort members. A peripheral blood sample was provided by each donor, and peripheral blood mononuclear cells were used for TCR beta sequencing. The Qiagen DNeasy Blood Extraction Kit was used to extract genomic DNA from the blood cell samples. The library relied on the immunoSEQ multiplex PCR assay. The multiplex PCR relied on a mix of 60 forward primers for TCR Vbeta segments and 13 reverse primers for TCR Jbeta segments. The CDR3 region of rearranged TCR beta genes was amplified from genomic DNA by a multiplex PCR assay. The amplified TCR beta libraries were sequenced on the Illumina HiSeq System as 87-base-pair reads. The original methods were these. A later analysis counted 65 million to 90 million unique TCR beta chains across the 666 repertoires, and approximately 11 million of these chains were shared by at least two donors. Raw reads were error-corrected and collapsed into unique sequences by a nearest-neighbor algorithm in which closely related sequences were merged to remove PCR and sequencing errors. V, D and J gene segments were assigned by aligning CDR3 sequences to IMGT reference sequences. Each retained sequence needed at least a six-nucleotide match to both a V gene segment and a J gene segment. Rearrangements were classified as productive when the CDR3 lacked stop codons and remained in frame with V and J, and all other rearrangements were classified as non-productive. Following IMGT convention, CDR3 was defined as the stretch from the second conserved V-encoded cysteine up to the conserved J-encoded phenylalanine. Sequences without an unambiguous match to a single V gene segment were excluded from the earlier analysis of approximately 560 of the donors. An earlier analysis of approximately 590 of the donors classified V segments as functional when productive rearrangements were above 56.7% and as segregating when the standard deviation between donors was above 5%. A statistical classification framework was built to diagnose cytomegalovirus status from the catalog of TCR beta chain sequences. In a later analysis, TCR nucleotide sequences were compared against IMGT/GENE-DB human TR gene sequences so that V and J genes could be assigned. In a later analysis, CDR3 sequences and most-parsimonious VDJ recombination scenarios were assigned using the TCRdist pipeline. In a later analysis, every TCR beta chain was defined by the combination of its CDR3 amino acid sequence and its V-gene family, and reads without a unique V-gene family were dropped. A later analysis removed several hundred highly shared, low-generation-probability nucleotide sequences to deal with suspected cross-contamination and a sequencing artifact. In a later analysis, a clonal expansion index for each public chain was calculated from normalized within-repertoire ranks of inferred template counts. A later analysis computed generation probabilities with a VDJ recombination model fitted to out-of-frame rearrangements, and checked the results against IGoR. Hypergeometric tests were used in a later analysis to score TCR-TCR, TCR-HLA and TCR-CMV co-occurrence, with a repertoire-size bias correction applied to the TCR pairs. To estimate false discovery rates, a later analysis permuted the HLA or CMV assignments 20 times. In a later analysis, co-occurring TCRs were grouped using DBSCAN, with TCRdist sequence similarity added in when clustering inside HLA-allele-positive subsets. Repertoires with fewer than 30,000 or more than 120,000 public chains, plus five repertoires with anomalous nucleotide sharing, were excluded from co-occurrence clustering. TCRdb obtained this table from immuneACCESS and retained in-frame rearrangements with V and J assigned. These tables miss some clones; where compared with another copy, unresolved V genes account for less than half of the shortfall, and the remainder is unexplained. V and J calls and clone size are those listed in that table; D and trimming were worked out from the DNA. A total of around 150,000 clones appear in this sample, about 80% of them only once. The ten largest clones capture approximately 1.5% of the sample.

This clone was detected a few times. This receptor's antigen is unknown. Base qualities are not recorded, but no much larger clone differs from it by a single base. The clonotype comes from a woman between 25 and 40 years old in good health and CMV-seronegative. Sequencing was performed on PBMCs. The chain was built from TRBV9 and TRBJ2-3, with no confident D gene call. The CDR3 has the sequence CASSPLMGRTDTQYF. The nucleotides read TGTGCCAGCAGCCCCCTCATGGGCCGCACAGATACGCAGTATTTT.